One and the same sample provided the 21 T cell receptor beta chains below, sequenced in a study of CD8 T cells in ankylosing spondylitis. TCRdb re-called the 5' RACE reads through MiXCR, storing one row per CDR3 protein. The sample consists of 240,000 or so distinct CDR3 sequences, 7.5% to 9% of them appearing once. Sample: blood, either unsorted or a sorted T cell fraction (not recorded which). The receptors derive from a male donor with ankylosing spondylitis or in good health (not recorded which).

Ten or more counts support this clonotype. J is TRBJ2-1 and V is TRBV7-3, with a tentative D call TRBD1 (5 bases). The CDR3 has 13 residues. Trimming took 4 bases from V and 9 from J, leaving 13 bases between them. Per the germline V gene, CDR1 is SGHTA and CDR2 is FQGTGA. The CDR3 nucleotides are TGTGCCAGCAGCTCATCAGGGCGATCTGAGCAGTTCTTC. Encoded protein: CASSSSGRSEQFF.

In its sample, this clonotype was seen many times. The genes are TRBV12-3 or TRBV12-4 and TRBJ2-7, with D tentatively TRBD1 or TRBD2 (5 bases each). CDR3 length equals 14 residues. The germline V and J ends were trimmed by 7 bases and 0 bases, with 13 bases remaining between them. DNA of the CDR3: TGTGCCAGCACCGGGACCCGGAGCTCCTACGAGCAGTACTTC. Its translation is CASTGTRSSYEQYF.

This clonotype came up many times. The gene calls are TRBV7-2 and TRBJ2-3; D might be TRBD2 (5 bases). The CDR3 consists of 14 residues. Per germline, CDR1 SGHTA and CDR2 FQGNSA. V was pared by 2 bases and J by 1 base, with 7 bases between. CDR3 coding DNA: TGTGCCAGCAGCTTATCCGGGGGCACAGATACGCAGTATTTT. The encoded protein is CASSLSGGTDTQYF.

This clonotype occurred many times. The chain is built from TRBV5-6 and TRBJ2-1; D is ambiguous. This CDR3 has 12 amino acids. CDR1 SGHDT and CDR2 YYEEEE come from the germline V gene. Between the trimmed V and J ends, which lost 0 bases and 5 bases, there was a span of 3 bases. CDR3: CASSLADNEQFF. CDR3 coding DNA: TGTGCCAGCAGCTTGGCGGACAATGAGCAGTTCTTC.

Ten or more counts support this clonotype. The chain couples TRBV5-1 to TRBJ1-2; the D is unclear. With 5 bases removed from V and 1 base from J, the gap between germline ends came to 12 bases. Germline loops: CDR1 SGHRS, CDR2 YFSETQ. This CDR3 spans 14 amino acids. The CDR3 loop reads CASSPEFINYGYTF. CDR3 coding DNA: TGCGCCAGCAGTCCAGAGTTTATTAACTATGGCTACACCTTC.

This clonotype was picked up many times. This sequence joins TRBV6-1 and TRBJ2-1; no reliable D call. V was trimmed by 6 bases and J by 5 bases, leaving 14 bases between them. The germline gives CDR1 MNHNS, CDR2 SASEGT. This CDR3 has 14 residues. CDR3 sequence: CASSHGPANNEQFF. The DNA for the CDR3 is TGTGCCAGCAGCCACGGGCCAGCCAACAATGAGCAGTTCTTC.

This chain joins TRBV20-1 and TRBJ1-1; D not resolved. The CDR3 length is 13 residues. V lost 1 base to trimming and J lost 2 bases, with 8 bases between them. Germline CDR1 DFQATT, CDR2 SNEGSKA (reference sequence). In DNA, the CDR3 is TGCAGTGCTAGAGGGGATGCCAACACTGAAGCTTTCTTT. Encoded protein: CSARGDANTEAFF.

This clonotype was observed many times. The V call is TRBV5-1, the J call TRBJ2-1; 11 bases agree with TRBD2. There are 16 residues in the CDR3. V was pared by 4 bases and J by 9 bases, with 12 bases of the junction left unmatched. CDR1 and CDR2 from the germline V gene are SGHRS and YFSETQ. This CDR3 is CASSTPGTSGYSEQFF. The CDR3 bases are TGCGCCAGCAGCACACCCGGGACTAGCGGCTATAGTGAGCAGTTCTTC.

The chain carries TRBV9 and TRBJ2-1; 10 positions agree with TRBD2. The junction had 11 bases not matched to a gene; V was cut back by 5 bases and J by 6 bases. Germline V lookup: CDR1 SGDLS, CDR2 YYNGEE. The CDR3 consists of 16 residues. The CDR3 coding sequence is TGTGCCAGCAGTGGGGGGGCTAGCGGGAGAATCAATGAGCAGTTCTTC. Translated: CASSGGASGRINEQFF.

This clonotype was counted at least ten times. The chain employs TRBV6-4 and TRBJ2-2; D is ambiguous. The CDR3 is 14 amino acids. Trimming shortened V by 6 bases and J by 0 bases, and 8 bases separated the two germline ends. Germline CDR1 MRHNA, CDR2 SNTAGT. CDR3 coding DNA: TGTGCCAGCAGCCGGGTCCCGAACACCGGGGAGCTGTTTTTT. Its translation: CASSRVPNTGELFF.

This clonotype was counted ten times or more. This chain joins TRBV3-1 and TRBJ2-3, with D uncertain. CDR1 and CDR2 from the germline V gene are LGHDT and YNNKEL (reference sequence). V was shortened by 4 bases and J by 7 bases, with 9 bases between the two germline ends. The CDR3 totals 12 residues. In DNA form, the CDR3 reads TGTGCCAGCAGCCCGACACGGAATACGCAGTATTTT. The encoded protein is CASSPTRNTQYF.

This clonotype was recorded many times. The chain carries TRBV6-2 or TRBV6-3 and TRBJ2-7; TRBD1 is a possible D gene (5 bases). Between the trimmed V and J ends, which lost 2 bases and 3 bases, there was a span of 11 bases. The V gene's germline CDR1 is MNHEY and CDR2 SVGEGT. The CDR3 covers 14 residues. CDR3: CASSYGRDSYEQYF. The CDR3 DNA sequence: TGTGCCAGCAGTTACGGCAGGGATAGCTACGAGCAGTACTTC.

As regards this clonotype: Being one base from a much bigger clone, this may be a read error. The V gene is TRBV2, the J gene TRBJ2-5; D possibly corresponds to TRBD2 (6 bases). This CDR3 comprises 12 residues. The V gene's germline CDR1 is SNHLY and CDR2 FYNNEI. The V and J ends lost 8 bases and 4 bases respectively, with 11 bases between them. In nucleotides, the CDR3 is TGTGCCAGCCCGGGGGTAGGAGAGACCCAGTACTTC. It specifies CASPGVGETQYF.

Ten or more counts support this clonotype. The rearrangement uses TRBV5-1 and TRBJ1-1, with D maybe TRBD1 (5 bases). The CDR3 loop spans 14 amino acids. The V end lost 1 base, the J end lost 1 base, and 8 bases lay between the germline ends. CDR1 SGHRS and CDR2 YFSETQ come from the germline V gene. The CDR3 DNA is TGCGCCAGCAGCTTGCAGGGTACGAACACTGAAGCTTTCTTT. This codes for CASSLQGTNTEAFF.

In its sample, this clonotype was seen many times. This chain's CDR3 is CASSEGQGGTGELFF. The CDR3 bases are TGTGCCAGCAGCGAAGGACAGGGTGGGACCGGGGAGCTGTTTTTT. The genes are TRBV7-6 and TRBJ2-2, with 8 positions matching TRBD1. Trimming took 5 bases from V and 5 from J; bases not matched to a gene: 7. Germline CDR1 reads SGHVS; CDR2 reads FNYEAQ. The CDR3 spans 15 residues.

The sample holds many counts of this clonotype. The chain uses TRBV27 and TRBJ1-1, with 7 bases lining up with TRBD1. The CDR3 runs to 15 residues. Germline CDR1 reads MNHEY; CDR2 reads SMNVEV (reference sequence). Germline trimming cut 5 bases from V and 5 bases from J; bases unmatched to any gene: 11. Here the CDR3 reads CASSNRDSGLTEAFF. The CDR3 bases are TGTGCCAGCAGTAACCGGGACAGCGGGTTGACTGAAGCTTTCTTT.

CDR3 nucleotide sequence: TGCGCCAGCAGCTGGGACCGAGGGAATGAAAAACTGTTTTTT. Translated, it gives CASSWDRGNEKLFF. This rearrangement joins TRBV5-1 to TRBJ1-4; possible D gene TRBD1, 5 bases. This CDR3 has 14 residues. The germline gives CDR1 SGHRS, CDR2 YFSETQ. Trimming removed 3 bases from V and 5 bases from J, with 11 bases in between.

The chain is built from TRBV20-1 and TRBJ1-1; tentatively, D is TRBD1 (5 bases). Germline V gives CDR1 DFQATT, CDR2 SNEGSKA (reference sequence). This CDR3 contains 12 residues. The V end lost 6 bases, the J end lost 6 bases, and 14 bases lay between the germline ends. The CDR3 DNA follows: TGCAGTGCGGGCCGGGGAGGGGCTGAAGCTTTCTTT. It encodes CSAGRGGAEAFF.

The gene calls are TRBV7-8 and TRBJ2-7; D is possibly TRBD2 (6 bases). The V gene's germline CDR1 is SGHVS and CDR2 FQNEAQ. The CDR3 consists of 16 residues. V lost 1 base and J lost 3, with 16 bases in between. The CDR3 region is CASSLGAALAFYEQYF. CDR3 DNA: TGTGCCAGCAGCTTAGGAGCGGCCCTAGCGTTCTACGAGCAGTACTTC.

This clonotype was observed at least ten times. This chain links TRBV14 with TRBJ2-3; D unclear. V was clipped by 4 bases and J by 4 bases, with 9 bases between them. This CDR3 spans 13 amino acids. Germline CDR1 is SGHDN and CDR2 is FVKESK. CDR3 protein: CASSPRLADTQYF. The CDR3 region has the DNA TGTGCCAGCAGCCCCCGCTTGGCAGATACGCAGTATTTT.

V usage is TRBV5-1 and J usage is TRBJ2-5; tentatively, D is TRBD1 (7 bases). The germline gives CDR1 SGHRS, CDR2 YFSETQ. CDR3 length: 15 residues. With 4 bases removed from V and 1 base from J, the gap between germline ends came to 14 bases. CDR3 residues: CASSPRGETQETQYF. CDR3 DNA sequence: TGCGCCAGCAGCCCCAGGGGGGAAACCCAAGAGACCCAGTACTTC.